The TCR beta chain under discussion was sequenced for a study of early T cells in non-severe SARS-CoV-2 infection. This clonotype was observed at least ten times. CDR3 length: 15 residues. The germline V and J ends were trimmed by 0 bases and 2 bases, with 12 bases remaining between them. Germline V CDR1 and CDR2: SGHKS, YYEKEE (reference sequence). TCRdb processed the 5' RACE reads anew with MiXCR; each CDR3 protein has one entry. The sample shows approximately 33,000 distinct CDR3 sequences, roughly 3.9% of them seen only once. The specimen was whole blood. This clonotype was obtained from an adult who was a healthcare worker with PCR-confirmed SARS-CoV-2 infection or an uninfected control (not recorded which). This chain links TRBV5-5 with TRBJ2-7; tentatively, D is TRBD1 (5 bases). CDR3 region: CASSLEQGIAYEQYF. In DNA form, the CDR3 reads TGTGCCAGCAGCTTGGAGCAGGGAATCGCCTACGAGCAGTACTTC.